The 4 T cell receptor beta chains reported below all come from one sample, sequenced in a study of OX40 agonist ivuxolimab in advanced cancers. The assay was immunoSEQ multiplex PCR, and TCRdb's table has in-frame clones only and misses some. There are about 71,000 clones in the sample; less than 85% occur only once, and around 0.44% lies in the top ten. Sequenced material: CD4+ or CD8+ T cells sorted from blood, taken in a trial of the OX40 agonist ivuxolimab. The receptors here all came from an adult with an advanced solid tumor such as melanoma, head and neck, liver or kidney cancer.

This clone was seen only once. The chain uses TRBV5-1 and TRBJ1-4; D is perhaps TRBD1 (5 bases). This CDR3 spans 13 amino acids. The V gene's germline CDR1 is SGHRS and CDR2 YFSETQ. Trimming shortened V by 3 bases and J by 6 bases, and 9 bases separated the two germline ends. The CDR3: CASSSGTDEKLFF. DNA for the CDR3: TGCGCCAGCAGCTCAGGGACCGATGAAAAACTGTTTTTT.

The chain links TRBV7-2 to TRBJ1-3; tentatively, D is TRBD1 (5 bases). Trimming cost V 5 bases and J 0 bases, with 11 bases left between them. Germline loops: CDR1 SGHTA, CDR2 FQGNSA. This CDR3 comprises 15 residues. The CDR3, as DNA: TGTGCCAGCAGCCGGGCAGGGTTCTCTGGAAACACCATATATTTT. Amino acid sequence: CASSRAGFSGNTIYF.

This clone was counted once. The chain is built from TRBV28 and TRBJ2-7; D is perhaps TRBD1 (6 bases). The CDR3 runs 14 residues. The V end was cut by 2 bases, the J end by 4 bases, with 12 bases between. Germline CDR1 MDHEN, CDR2 SYDVKM. The CDR3 coding sequence is TGTGCCAGCAGTTTAGGAACAGGGCATTACGAGCAGTACTTC. As protein: CASSLGTGHYEQYF.

CDR3 coding DNA: TGTGCCAGCAGCCGATCGACAGGGTCTGGGGGGGAGCTGTTTTTT. Its protein product is CASSRSTGSGGELFF. The chain recombines TRBV6-5 with TRBJ2-2; the match to TRBD1 covers 7 bases. Germline V gene data show CDR1 as MNHEY and CDR2 as SVGAGI. After removal of 6 bases from V and 8 bases from J, the junction contained 12 bases not matched to a gene. The CDR3 extends over 15 amino acids.